Presented here are 18 T cell receptor beta chains from one specimen sequenced in a study of glioma-infiltrating T cells. Using RNA template, CDR3s of TCR alpha and beta were amplified with iRepertoire arm-PCR. Via MiXCR, TCRdb re-called the multiplex PCR reads, giving one row per CDR3 protein. The sample includes some 22,000 distinct CDR3 sequences, roughly 24% of them seen just once. The sequenced sample was glioma tissue, nonneoplastic brain tissue, or PBMCs (not recorded which). The receptors come from a human donor with low-grade glioma or glioblastoma, undergoing nonglioma brain surgery, or in good health (not recorded which).

This clonotype was seen ten or more times. This chain uses TRBV20-1 with TRBJ2-7; D call uncertain. Germline-derived CDR1 and CDR2 are DFQATT and SNEGSKA (reference sequence). The V end was cut by 0 bases, the J end by 6 bases, with 6 bases between. The CDR3 is 11 amino acids. CDR3 loop: CSARESSEQYF. The CDR3 nucleotides read TGCAGTGCTAGAGAATCGAGCGAGCAGTACTTC.

This chain uses TRBV4-2 with TRBJ2-5; D is perhaps TRBD1 (6 bases). The CDR3 extends over 17 amino acids. V dropped 4 bases and J dropped 0 bases, with 18 bases sitting between them. Germline CDR1 LGHNA, CDR2 YNFKEQ. CDR3: CASSPMTGDTYQETQYF. Written as DNA, the CDR3 is TGTGCCAGCAGCCCTATGACCGGGGACACCTACCAAGAGACCCAGTACTTC.

This clonotype was recorded at least ten times. Being one base from a much bigger clone, this may be a read error. The rearrangement links TRBV7-2 to TRBJ1-5; D remains ambiguous. This CDR3 has 13 amino acids. The V gene's germline CDR1 is SGHTA and CDR2 FQGNSA. The CDR3 nucleotides read TGTGCCGGCAGCTCCGATAGGAATCAGCCCCAGCATTTT. Protein sequence: CAGSSDRNQPQHF.

At least ten counts were recorded for this clonotype. CDR3 sequence reads: CASSLTGNYGYTF. For the CDR3, the DNA is TGTGCCAGCAGCCTGACAGGGAACTATGGCTACACCTTC. The rearrangement joins TRBV6-1 to TRBJ1-2; TRBD1 agrees at 7 bases. The germline V gene has CDR1 MNHNS and CDR2 SASEGT. The V and J ends lost 6 bases and 2 bases, in that order; junction bases with no gene match: 3. This CDR3 is 13 amino acids long.

This sequence joins TRBV20-1 and TRBJ2-3; maybe TRBD2 (6 bases). The CDR3 is made up of 15 amino acids. V was trimmed by 6 bases and J by 5 bases, leaving 21 bases between them. Germline V gene data show CDR1 as DFQATT and CDR2 as SNEGSKA (reference sequence). CDR3 DNA sequence: TGCAGTGCACCGCGGGGCACCGCAGGGAAAGATACGCAGTATTTT. This codes for CSAPRGTAGKDTQYF.

This clonotype was recorded many times. The J gene is TRBJ1-4, the V gene TRBV7-2; D possibly corresponds to TRBD1 (5 bases). With 5 bases removed from V and 1 base from J, the gap between germline ends came to 11 bases. The CDR3 totals 15 residues. CDR1 is SGHTA, CDR2 FQGNSA, per germline. The CDR3 reads CASSTSGRTNEKLFF. The CDR3 DNA reads TGTGCCAGCAGCACGTCAGGGCGAACTAATGAAAAACTGTTTTTT.

V gene TRBV7-3 combines with J gene TRBJ2-6; D gene ambiguous. V was pared by 5 bases and J by 3 bases, with 8 bases between. Germline V gene lookup returns CDR1 SGHTA and CDR2 FQGTGA. There are 14 residues in the CDR3. The CDR3 sequence: CASSRGSGANVLTF. DNA for the CDR3: TGTGCCAGCAGCCGCGGCAGTGGGGCCAACGTCCTGACTTTC.

This chain joins TRBV3-1 and TRBJ2-2; unclear D gene. This CDR3 has 14 amino acids. Germline CDR1 is LGHDT and CDR2 is YNNKEL (reference sequence). Trimming took off 4 bases at V and 4 bases at J, with 10 bases between the two ends. The CDR3 here is CASSRIAPTGELFF. CDR3 in DNA: TGTGCCAGCAGCCGGATCGCCCCCACCGGGGAGCTGTTTTTT.

This clonotype appeared many times. The rearrangement links TRBV20-1 to TRBJ1-1, with 10 bases aligning to TRBD1. This CDR3 comprises 13 residues. The V segment lost 2 bases and the J segment 4 bases; nucleotides outside the gene matches: 1. Per the germline V gene, CDR1 is DFQATT and CDR2 is SNEGSKA (reference sequence). The CDR3 DNA sequence: TGCAGTGCTAGAAGGACAGGGGGCACTGAAGCTTTCTTT. Translated, it gives CSARRTGGTEAFF.

Many counts were recorded for this clonotype. The gene calls are TRBV20-1 and TRBJ1-3, with 7 bases lining up with TRBD1. The CDR3 runs 14 residues. V lost 2 bases, J lost 2 bases, and 3 bases stayed unmatched. Germline assignment: CDR1 DFQATT and CDR2 SNEGSKA (reference sequence). This chain's CDR3 is CSARQGGTGNTIYF. In nucleotides, the CDR3 is TGCAGTGCTAGACAGGGGGGAACTGGAAACACCATATATTTT.

This clonotype has a single count. A much larger clone is a single base away; this may be a read error. J is TRBJ1-5 and V is TRBV7-8, with TRBD1 identical over 9 bases. Germline CDR1 and CDR2: SGHVS and FQNEAQ. The CDR3 loop spans 18 amino acids. The junction had 13 bases not matched to a gene; V was cut back by 2 bases and J by 5 bases. Written as DNA, the CDR3 is TGTGCCAGCAGCTTATATCCCGGGACAGGGTGGCTCCATCAGCCCCAGCATTTT. Protein product: CASSLYPGTGWLHQPQHF.

Ten or more counts support this clonotype. J is TRBJ2-7 and V is TRBV6-1; 7 nucleotides match TRBD2. V gave up 8 bases and J gave up 1 base; unmatched junction bases: 5. Germline CDR1 reads MNHNS; CDR2 reads SASEGT. This CDR3 is built from 13 residues. The CDR3 protein is CASSGGKSYEQYF. In DNA, the CDR3 is TGTGCCAGCTCGGGGGGTAAATCCTACGAGCAGTACTTC.

This clonotype was counted ten times or more. V gene TRBV9 combines with J gene TRBJ2-3, with 11 bases matching TRBD2. This CDR3 is 16 amino acids long. Losses at the gene ends were 0 bases for V and 1 base for J; bases not matched to a gene: 1. Per germline, CDR1 SGDLS and CDR2 YYNGEE. The CDR3 loop is CASSVAGLAGTDTQYF. CDR3 sequence (DNA): TGTGCCAGCAGCGTAGCGGGACTAGCGGGCACAGATACGCAGTATTTT.

This clonotype was recorded many times. V is TRBV12-3 or TRBV12-4 and J is TRBJ1-1, with 8 bases lining up with TRBD1. This CDR3 contains 13 residues. J lost 4 bases, V lost 6 bases, and 4 bases had no gene match. The CDR3: CASRGQDITEAFF. CDR3 sequence (DNA): TGTGCCAGCAGGGGACAGGACATCACTGAAGCTTTCTTT.

This sequence joins TRBV3-1 and TRBJ2-3, with no clear D. V was trimmed by 0 bases and J by 2 bases, leaving 9 bases between them. CDR3 length: 15 amino acids. CDR1 is LGHDT and CDR2 is YNNKEL in the germline V gene (reference sequence). The CDR3 region has the DNA TGTGCCAGCAGCCAAGATTCAACGGACACAGATACGCAGTATTTT. It is translated as CASSQDSTDTDTQYF.

The table lists this clonotype with many counts. The rearrangement uses TRBV7-9 and TRBJ2-5; D is unresolved. The CDR3 has 15 residues. The ends were cut back, 5 bases at V and 0 bases at J, with 13 bases in the middle. Germline V lookup: CDR1 SEHNR, CDR2 FQNEAQ (reference sequence). In nucleotides, the CDR3 is TGTGCCAGCAGCCAGATATGGTCTGACCAAGAGACCCAGTACTTC. Its protein is CASSQIWSDQETQYF. Using reference TRBV7-9 and TRBJ2-5 for the parts outside the CDR3, the full variable domain is DTGVSQNPRHKITKRGQNVTFRCDPISEHNRLYWYRQTLGQGPEFLTYFQNEAQLEKSRLLSDRFSAERPKGSFSTLEIQRTEQGDSAMYLCASSQIWSDQETQYFGPGTRLLVL.

This clonotype was recorded many times. V and J are TRBV6-1 and TRBJ2-7; D unclear. Trimming removed 5 bases from V and 6 bases from J, with 14 bases in between. The CDR3 spans 13 residues. CDR1 is MNHNS and CDR2 is SASEGT in the germline V gene. CDR3 sequence (DNA): TGTGCCAGCAGTCCCCCCGTGGGCGGCGAGCAGTACTTC. Protein: CASSPPVGGEQYF.

As for this clonotype: This may be a read error: a much more frequent sequence differs by one nucleotide. The chain couples TRBV7-2 to TRBJ2-7; D remains ambiguous. The CDR3 extends over 15 amino acids. Germline assignment: CDR1 SGHTA and CDR2 FQGNSA. CDR3 loop: CVSSLDLGPLYEQYF. For the CDR3, the DNA is TGTGTCAGCAGCTTAGATCTCGGGCCCCTCTACGAGCAGTACTTC.